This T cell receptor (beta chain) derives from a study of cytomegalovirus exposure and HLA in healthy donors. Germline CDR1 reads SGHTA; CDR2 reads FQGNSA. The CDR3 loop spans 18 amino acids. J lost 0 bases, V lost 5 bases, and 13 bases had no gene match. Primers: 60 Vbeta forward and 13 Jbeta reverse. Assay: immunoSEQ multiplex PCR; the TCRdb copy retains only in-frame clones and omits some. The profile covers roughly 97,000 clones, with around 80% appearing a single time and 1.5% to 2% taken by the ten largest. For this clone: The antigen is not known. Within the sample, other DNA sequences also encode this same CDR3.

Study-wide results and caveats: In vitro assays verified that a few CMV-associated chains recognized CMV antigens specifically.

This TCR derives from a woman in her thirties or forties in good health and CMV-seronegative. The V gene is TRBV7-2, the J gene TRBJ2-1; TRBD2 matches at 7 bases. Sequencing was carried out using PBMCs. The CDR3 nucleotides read TGTGCCAGCAGCAATACTGTCACTAGCGATTACTCCTACAATGAGCAGTTCTTC. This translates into CASSNTVTSDYSYNEQFF. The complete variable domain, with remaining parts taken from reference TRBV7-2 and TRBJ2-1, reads GAGVSQSPSNKVTEKGKDVELRCDPISGHTALYWYRQSLGQGLEFLIYFQGNSAPDKSGLPSDRFSAERTGGSVSTLTIQRTQQEDSAVYLCASSNTVTSDYSYNEQFFGPGTRLTVL.